Here is one T cell receptor beta chain with its context. Its antigen remains undetermined. One base away there is no much larger clone; base qualities are not given. These data belong to a study of metastatic and nonmetastatic thyroid tumors (dated by TCRdb to 2018 to 2021). As for the study more broadly: Repertoires were compared across peripheral blood and tumor or nodule tissue samples from malignant and benign thyroid patients.

None of the patients had been given any treatment before thyroid surgery. The study retrospectively analysed patient clinical samples collected from the early 2010s to the late 2010s using T-cell receptor beta sequencing. Receptor libraries were prepared by PCR. The sample was run on an Illumina HiSeq 4000. High-throughput sequencing was used to profile the CDR3 region of the TCR beta-chain in every patient. The authors processed their data as follows. Drawing on CDR3 differences between clinicopathological groups, the researchers built a classifier meant to tell apart patients with distant-metastatic papillary thyroid cancer. Repertoire diversity was assessed with the Shannon index, and tumor-blood repertoire similarity with the Morisita-Horn index. TCRdb handled the public reads itself, with Q25 trimming in fastp and clone calling in MiXCR, and kept productive beta chains. Clone size and V and J calls follow TCRdb, not the original study. The sample yields approximately 37,000 clones; about a fifth were counted once. The ten top clones hold about 3% of the sample.

The paper as a whole reports these results and caveats: TCR beta diversity was reported as significantly higher in malignant tumors than in benign nodules, in both blood and tumor samples.

Taken from the germline V gene, the CDR1 and CDR2 loops are SGHTA and FQGNSA. V was cut back by 4 bases and J by 2 bases, leaving a gap of 7 bases between them. From the cysteine through the phenylalanine, the CDR3 covers 13 amino acids. Only the CDR3 portion is preserved as DNA: 39 bases, with reading frame beginning at the first base. The rearranged segments are TRBV7-2 and TRBJ2-3, and TRBD1 may be the D gene, going by 5 matching bases. The receptor's source is a male donor with papillary thyroid cancer or a benign thyroid nodule (not recorded which). Some clones in this sample may be carry-over from other donors' samples. Sequenced sample: tumor tissue. The nucleotide sequence is TGTGCCAGCAGCTCGGACAACACAGATACGCAGTATTTT. It translates to CASSSDNTDTQYF.